The T cell receptor beta chain under discussion was sequenced for a study of cytomegalovirus exposure and HLA in healthy donors (dated by TCRdb to the late 2010s). Regarding the research as a whole: According to an earlier analysis of a few hundred of the donors, about 180 million T cells yielded over 100 million unique TCR beta sequences and approximately 280 Gb of sequence data. The study used immunosequencing to profile the T cell repertoires of about 670 subjects and linked those repertoires to cytomegalovirus serostatus. The study combined high-throughput TCR immunosequencing, statistical association of individual TCRs with disease status, and machine learning to predict cytomegalovirus infection status. The later analysis used no new phenotypic data to find candidate immune exposures, relying instead on TCR beta sequences and their occurrence across donors. In addition to the first cohort of 650 to 800 subjects, a separate validation cohort of some 120 different subjects was used. Donor age, sex, ethnicity and CMV serostatus were collected together with the repertoire data. All discovery cohort repertoires had been generated using a single sequencing platform. Of the 300 to 500 genotyped donors, less than 90% were placed in the genetic ancestry cluster associated with self-reported Caucasian donors. Typing coverage differed by locus: A, B, C, DRB1 and DQB1 were typed in roughly 620-630 donors, DQA1 in about 510, DPA1 in approximately 610, and DPB1 in approximately 450. On average, 235,054 unique TCR beta nucleotide sequences were sequenced per donor among a few hundred genotyped donors of the cohort, with roughly a sixth of those sequences being non-productive. Class I and class II HLA loci were covered by the typing at four-digit resolution. A later genetic analysis used genome-wide SNP genotypes for about 65% of the roughly 670 donors, treating that subset as a discovery cohort. Because of strong linkage in the cohort, roughly five DR-DQ haplotypes were treated as single units for association and clustering. A later analysis re-analyzed previously published TCR beta repertoires from roughly 600 donors and added high-resolution HLA genotyping to study TCR occurrence patterns. The study aimed to test whether signatures of past pathogen exposure could be identified by cataloging public T cell receptors. An earlier analysis of around 540 of the donors applied high-throughput TCR beta sequencing to assess whether each TCR beta V gene segment acted as functional or pseudogenic. An early release that covered approximately 600 HLA-typed donors contained about 300 gigabases of sequencing data and some 87 million unique TCR sequences. General study outcomes and caveats: The earlier analysis of a few hundred of the donors excluded some 16 rarely observed V segments, including chromosome 9 orphons, because counts were too low. A later analysis found that HLA-associated TCR beta chains were more clonally expanded and had lower generation probabilities than equally common non-associated chains. Because HLA typing was unavailable for some donors at each locus, only the typed subset was used in association tests. According to the authors, the approach could potentially be generalized to other disease states and immunological phenotypes. In an earlier analysis of approximately 590 of the donors, most TCR beta V segments appeared in productive rearrangements about 90% or about 30% of the time, broadly matching IMGT annotations. In vitro tests confirmed that a few of the cytomegalovirus-associated TCR beta chains recognize cytomegalovirus antigens. Linkage disequilibrium might explain the correlated functional status among segregating V segments, but an unknown experimental factor could not be excluded. According to a later analysis, TCR association rates differed among HLA loci, with DRB1 alleles showing the most associated TCRs and HLA-C alleles showing the fewest. Most TCR sequences were observed very rarely across donors, whereas some public TCRs were present in many individuals. The study gave a list of about 150 TCR beta chains associated with cytomegalovirus. A later analysis associated about 17,000 TCR beta sequences with specific HLA alleles at a false discovery rate of 0.05. Assigning TCR associations to individual alleles was difficult when HLA alleles, especially DR and DQ, strongly co-occurred. Compared with the approximately 720-donor mean, donors in an Asian-associated ancestry cluster had fewer N-insertions in productive TCRs, according to a later genetic analysis. Cytomegalovirus status was reported to be diagnosed by the classifier with high specificity and sensitivity in both the original and validation cohorts. A cluster of highly shared sequence variants was judged likely to represent a technical artifact of the sequencing pipeline. An association between a missense DCLRE1C variant and V-gene and J-gene trimming of TCR beta chains was found in a later genetic analysis and replicated in an independent cohort. The cohort was sequenced for TCR beta chains only, and without alpha or paired-chain data the features that could be detected were limited. A later analysis found that most CMV-associated TCR beta chains appeared HLA-restricted, with HLA associations seemingly driven largely by CMV exposure. Roughly uniform sequencing depth across donors was assumed in presence/absence analyses, although this assumption may not hold. Immune exposure information for the cohort was limited to CMV serostatus. A further reported finding was that TCR beta sequences accurately predicted the HLA-A and HLA-B alleles for most subjects in the first cohort. Several of the top co-occurrence clusters appeared to be linked to parvovirus B19, influenza, CMV and Epstein-Barr virus, according to a later analysis.

A remark on this clone: Its antigen is still unknown. It has no much larger one-base neighbor in the sample; base qualities were not kept.

In total, roughly 670 healthy bone marrow donors made up the cohort. At the time of sampling, all cohort members were nominally healthy, though unrecorded immune exposures were likely present. Of the roughly 720 cohort members, around 280 had positive CMV serostatus and 350 to 450 had negative CMV serostatus, and CMV serostatus was not recorded for the donor. A peripheral blood sample was collected from each donor, and TCR beta sequencing was performed on peripheral blood mononuclear cells. Genomic DNA was extracted from the blood cell samples with the Qiagen DNeasy Blood Extraction Kit. To prepare the library, the immunoSEQ multiplex PCR assay was applied. For the multiplex PCR, a mixture combining 60 forward primers for TCR Vbeta segments and 13 reverse primers for TCR Jbeta segments was used. The CDR3 region of rearranged TCR beta genes was amplified from genomic DNA with a multiplex PCR assay. The amplified TCR beta libraries were sequenced on the Illumina HiSeq System as 87-base-pair reads. Under the source paper's analysis protocol: A later analysis tallied around 80 million unique TCR beta chains across the 660 or so repertoires, and approximately 12 million of those chains were shared by two or more donors. Raw reads were error-corrected and collapsed into unique sequences with a nearest-neighbor algorithm that merged closely related sequences to remove PCR and sequencing errors. CDR3 sequences were aligned to IMGT reference sequences to assign V, D and J gene segments. For a sequence to be retained, a match of at least six nucleotides to both a V gene segment and a J gene segment was required. A rearrangement was called productive if the CDR3 had no stop codons and remained in frame with V and J, and every other rearrangement was called non-productive. Following IMGT convention, CDR3 was defined as the stretch from the second conserved V-encoded cysteine up to the conserved J-encoded phenylalanine. The earlier analysis of about 530 of the donors excluded any sequence lacking an unambiguous match to a single V gene segment. An earlier analysis of 450 to 650 of the donors called V segments functional above 56.7% productive rearrangements and segregating when the between-donor standard deviation exceeded 5%. A statistical classification framework was developed to diagnose cytomegalovirus status using the catalog of TCR beta chain sequences. In a later analysis, V and J genes were assigned by comparing TCR nucleotide sequences against IMGT/GENE-DB human TR gene sequences. The TCRdist pipeline was used in a later analysis to assign CDR3 sequences and most-parsimonious VDJ recombination scenarios. In a later analysis, each TCR beta chain was defined by its CDR3 amino acid sequence together with its V-gene family, and reads lacking a unique V-gene family were excluded. A later analysis removed 450 to 600 highly shared, low-generation-probability nucleotide sequences to deal with suspected cross-contamination and a sequencing artifact. In a later analysis, a clonal expansion index was calculated for each public chain from normalized within-repertoire ranks of inferred template counts. Generation probabilities in a later analysis came from a VDJ recombination model fitted to out-of-frame rearrangements, and those results were checked against IGoR. A later analysis scored TCR-TCR, TCR-HLA and TCR-CMV co-occurrence with hypergeometric tests, applying a repertoire-size bias correction to TCR pairs. A later analysis estimated false discovery rates by permuting HLA or CMV assignments 20 times. In a later analysis, co-occurring TCRs were grouped using DBSCAN, and TCRdist sequence similarity was added for clustering within HLA-allele-positive subsets. Repertoires with fewer than 30,000 or more than 120,000 public chains, plus five repertoires with anomalous nucleotide sharing, were excluded from co-occurrence clustering. The clones in this table, taken by TCRdb from immuneACCESS, are in-frame only. Not every clone is retained; where verified, under half of the shortfall comes from an unresolved V gene, and the cause of the rest is unknown. That table is the source of V, J and clone size, and D and trimming were worked out from the DNA. The sample table records some 56,000 clones; around 52% of these occur just once. The top ten hold about 11% of the sample.

The receptor's source is a human donor in good health. The sequencing input was PBMCs.

The CDR3 has the sequence CAWSETGGIYGYTF. The nucleotide sequence is TGTGCCTGGAGTGAGACAGGGGGTATATATGGCTACACCTTC. The V gene is TRBV30 and the J gene is TRBJ1-2, with 9 middle bases fitting TRBD1. V has 1 base trimmed and J has 5 bases trimmed; junction bases matching no gene number 5. Measured from the cysteine to the phenylalanine, the CDR3 is 14 residues long. The entry retains the CDR3 DNA only, 42 bases that are in frame from base 1. Based on the germline V gene (reference sequence), the CDR1 and CDR2 sequences are GTSNPN and SVGIG. The reference TRBV30 and TRBJ1-2 proteins fill in what lies around the CDR3, so the full variable domain reads SQTIHQWPATLVQPVGSPLSLECTVEGTSNPNLYWYRQAAGRGLQLLFYSVGIGQISSEVPQNLSASRPQDRQFILSSKKLLLSDSGFYLCAWSETGGIYGYTFGSGTRLTVV.